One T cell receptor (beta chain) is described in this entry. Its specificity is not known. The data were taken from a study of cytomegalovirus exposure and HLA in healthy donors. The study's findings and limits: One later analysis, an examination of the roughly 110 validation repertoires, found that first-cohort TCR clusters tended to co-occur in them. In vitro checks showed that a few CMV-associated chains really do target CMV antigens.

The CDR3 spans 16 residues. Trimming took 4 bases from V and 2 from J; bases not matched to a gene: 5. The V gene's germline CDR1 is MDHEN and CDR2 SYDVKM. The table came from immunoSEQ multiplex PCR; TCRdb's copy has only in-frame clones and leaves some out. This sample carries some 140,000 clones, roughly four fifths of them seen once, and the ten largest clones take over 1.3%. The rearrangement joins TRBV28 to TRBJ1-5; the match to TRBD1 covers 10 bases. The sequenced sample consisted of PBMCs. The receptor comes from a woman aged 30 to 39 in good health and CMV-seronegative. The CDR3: CASSSLTGGGNQPQHF. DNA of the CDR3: TGTGCCAGCAGTTCCCTGACAGGGGGCGGCAATCAGCCCCAGCATTTT.